The clone carrying this T cell receptor beta chain was observed once. Its antigen is still unknown. A read error may be the cause here, since a much bigger clone is one base away. The sample's time point: pre-sensitization, week 0. The treatment is: therapeutic diphenylcyclopropenone sensitization with weekly scalp DPC. Unfractionated whole blood was the source from which total RNA was extracted. CDR3 length: 16 residues. Germline V lookup: CDR1 SSHAT, CDR2 FNYEAQ (reference sequence). TCRdb called the RACE reads again in MiXCR, with one record for every CDR3 protein. In the table there are about 92,000 distinct CDR3 sequences, roughly 8.8% of which are singletons. This sample was included in a study of human T cells and chemical hapten exposure. Study-wide findings and caveats: TCRs at a frequency above 1 in 1000 stayed unchanged with DPC sensitization.

The chain joins TRBV7-7 to TRBJ2-5; tentative D call: TRBD2 (5 bases). This TCR was recovered from a woman in her 40s with alopecia areata. Some clones in this sample may be carry-over from other donors' samples. The sample here was whole blood, taken in connection with sensitization to the hapten diphenylcyclopropenone (DPC). The CDR3, as DNA: TGTGCTGGCAGCCGCCAACCTCCGGGTCGGGGAGAGACCCAGTACTTC. Translated, it gives CAGSRQPPGRGETQYF. Drawing the rest from reference TRBV7-7 and TRBJ2-5, the complete variable domain is GAGVSQSPRYKVTKRGQDVTLRCDPISSHATLYWYQQALGQGPEFLTYFNYEAQPDKSGLPSDRFSAERPEGSISTLTIQRTEQRDSAMYRCAGSRQPPGRGETQYFGPGTRLLVL.